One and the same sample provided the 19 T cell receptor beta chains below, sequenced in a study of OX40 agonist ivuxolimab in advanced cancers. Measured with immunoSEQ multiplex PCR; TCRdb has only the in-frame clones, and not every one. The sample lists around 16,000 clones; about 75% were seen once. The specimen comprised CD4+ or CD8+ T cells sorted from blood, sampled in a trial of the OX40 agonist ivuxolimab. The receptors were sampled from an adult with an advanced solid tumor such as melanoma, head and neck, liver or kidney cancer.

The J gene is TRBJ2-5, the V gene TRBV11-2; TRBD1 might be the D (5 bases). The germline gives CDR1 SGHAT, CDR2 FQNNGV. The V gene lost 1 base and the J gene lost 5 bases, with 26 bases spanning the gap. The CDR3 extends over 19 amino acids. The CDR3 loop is CASSLGYSAAQGAWETQYF. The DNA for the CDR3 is TGTGCCAGCAGCTTAGGATACAGTGCGGCCCAGGGTGCATGGGAGACCCAGTACTTC.

The CDR3 nucleotides read TGTGCCAGCAGCTTGGTACCAGATGAAGCTTTCTTT. It codes for CASSLVPDEAFF. J is TRBJ1-1 and V is TRBV11-2, with D unclear. The CDR3 runs 12 residues. The V end lost 3 bases, the J end lost 7 bases, and 9 bases lay between the germline ends. Germline values: CDR1 SGHAT, CDR2 FQNNGV.

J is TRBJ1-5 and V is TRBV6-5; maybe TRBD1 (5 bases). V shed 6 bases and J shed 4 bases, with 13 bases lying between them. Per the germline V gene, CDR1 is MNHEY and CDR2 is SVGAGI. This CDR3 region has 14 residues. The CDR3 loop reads CASSPPGYNQPQHF. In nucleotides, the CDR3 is TGTGCCAGCAGCCCTCCAGGGTATAATCAGCCCCAGCATTTT.

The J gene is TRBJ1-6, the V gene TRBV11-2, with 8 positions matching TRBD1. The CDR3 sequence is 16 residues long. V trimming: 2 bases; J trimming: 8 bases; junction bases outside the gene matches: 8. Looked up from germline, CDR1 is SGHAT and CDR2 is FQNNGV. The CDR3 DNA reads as TGTGCCAGCAGCTTACAAGGGGACAGGCGGTATTCACCCCTCCACTTT. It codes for CASSLQGDRRYSPLHF.

The CDR3 loop reads CASSQTWGGGDTQYF. The CDR3 DNA reads TGCGCCAGCAGCCAAACCTGGGGCGGCGGAGATACGCAGTATTTT. This sequence joins TRBV4-3 and TRBJ2-3; a possible D gene is TRBD1 (5 bases). The CDR3 extends over 15 amino acids. V was cut by 2 bases and J by 5 bases, with 14 bases left in between. Germline assignment: CDR1 LGHNA and CDR2 YSLEER.

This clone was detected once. The CDR3 DNA reads as TGTGCCAGCAGTTACTCGACTGGCGGTTTGAACACTGAAGCTTTCTTT. Amino acids: CASSYSTGGLNTEAFF. The rearrangement links TRBV6-5 to TRBJ1-1, with no clear D. This CDR3 is 16 amino acids long. In germline, CDR1 is MNHEY, CDR2 SVGAGI. V lost 0 bases to trimming and J lost 0 bases, with 11 bases between them.

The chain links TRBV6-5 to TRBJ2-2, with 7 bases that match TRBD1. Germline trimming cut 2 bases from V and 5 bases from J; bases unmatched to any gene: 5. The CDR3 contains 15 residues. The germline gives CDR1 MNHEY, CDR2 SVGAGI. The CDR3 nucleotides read TGTGCCAGCAGTTACGGGGACAGTGGTACCGGGGAGCTGTTTTTT. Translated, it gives CASSYGDSGTGELFF.

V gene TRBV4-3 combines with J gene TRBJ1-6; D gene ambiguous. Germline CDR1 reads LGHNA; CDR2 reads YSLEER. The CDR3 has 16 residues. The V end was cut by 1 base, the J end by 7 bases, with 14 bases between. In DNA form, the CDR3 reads TGCGCCAGCAGCCAAGGGGCATACCTGGAGAATTCACCCCTCCACTTT. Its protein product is CASSQGAYLENSPLHF.

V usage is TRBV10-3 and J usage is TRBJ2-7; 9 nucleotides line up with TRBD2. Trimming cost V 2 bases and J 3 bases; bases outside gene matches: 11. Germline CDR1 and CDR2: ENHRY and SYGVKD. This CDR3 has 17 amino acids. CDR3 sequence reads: CAISEVSGGKGGYEQYF. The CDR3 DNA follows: TGTGCCATCAGTGAGGTTAGCGGGGGAAAAGGGGGCTACGAGCAGTACTTC.

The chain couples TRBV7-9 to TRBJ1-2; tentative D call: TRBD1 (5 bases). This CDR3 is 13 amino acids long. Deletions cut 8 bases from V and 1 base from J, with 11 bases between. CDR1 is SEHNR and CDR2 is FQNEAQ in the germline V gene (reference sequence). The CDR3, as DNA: TGTGCCAGCCCTTCGGGGGATAACTATGGCTACACCTTC. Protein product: CASPSGDNYGYTF.

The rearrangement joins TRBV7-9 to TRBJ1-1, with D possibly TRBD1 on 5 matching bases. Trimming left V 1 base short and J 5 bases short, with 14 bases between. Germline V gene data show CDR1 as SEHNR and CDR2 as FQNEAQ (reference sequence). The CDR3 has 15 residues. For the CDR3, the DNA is TGTGCCAGCAGCTTAGTGTCTAGCGGGGCAACTGAAGCTTTCTTT. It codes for CASSLVSSGATEAFF.

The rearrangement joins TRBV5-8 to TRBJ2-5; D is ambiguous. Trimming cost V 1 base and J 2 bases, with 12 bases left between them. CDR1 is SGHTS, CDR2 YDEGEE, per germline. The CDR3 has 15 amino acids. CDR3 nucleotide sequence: TGTGCCAGCAGCTTGAATGGTAACCCTCAAGAGACCCAGTACTTC. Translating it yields CASSLNGNPQETQYF.

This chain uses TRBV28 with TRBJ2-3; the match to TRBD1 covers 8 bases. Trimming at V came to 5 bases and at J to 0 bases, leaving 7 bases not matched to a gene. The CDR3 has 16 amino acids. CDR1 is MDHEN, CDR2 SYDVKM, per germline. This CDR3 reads CASSPRQGTSTDTQYF. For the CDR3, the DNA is TGTGCCAGCAGTCCCCGACAGGGGACCAGCACAGATACGCAGTATTTT. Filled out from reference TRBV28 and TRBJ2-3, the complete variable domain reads DVKVTQSSRYLVKRTGEKVFLECVQDMDHENMFWYRQDPGLGLRLIYFSYDVKMKEKGDIPEGYSVSREKKERFSLILESASTNQTSMYLCASSPRQGTSTDTQYFGPGTRLTVL.

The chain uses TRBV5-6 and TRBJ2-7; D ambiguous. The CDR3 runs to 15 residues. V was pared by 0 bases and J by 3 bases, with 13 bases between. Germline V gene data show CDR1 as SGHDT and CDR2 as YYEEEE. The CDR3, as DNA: TGTGCCAGCAGCTTGGGGCTACTAAACTTCTACGAGCAGTACTTC. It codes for CASSLGLLNFYEQYF. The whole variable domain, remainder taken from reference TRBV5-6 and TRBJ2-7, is DAGVTQSPTHLIKTRGQQVTLRCSPKSGHDTVSWYQQALGQGPQFIFQYYEEEERQRGNFPDRFSGHQFPNYSSELNVNALLLGDSALYLCASSLGLLNFYEQYFGPGTRLTVT.

CDR3 amino acids: CASSDPRAGAHGYTF. The CDR3, as DNA: TGTGCCAGCAGTGACCCGCGGGCGGGGGCGCATGGCTACACCTTC. The chain uses TRBV6-1 and TRBJ1-2; D may be TRBD1 (6 bases). The V end was cut by 3 bases, the J end by 6 bases, with 17 bases between. The CDR3 length is 15 residues. In germline, CDR1 is MNHNS, CDR2 SASEGT.

As DNA, the CDR3 is TGTGCCACCCATATACCTAGCGGGGAGATTCAGTTCTTC. Residues: CATHIPSGEIQFF. The chain joins TRBV27 to TRBJ2-1; TRBD2 matches at 9 bases. Per the germline V gene, CDR1 is MNHEY and CDR2 is SMNVEV (reference sequence). This CDR3 comprises 13 residues. V lost 10 bases and J lost 13; bases outside the gene matches: 14.

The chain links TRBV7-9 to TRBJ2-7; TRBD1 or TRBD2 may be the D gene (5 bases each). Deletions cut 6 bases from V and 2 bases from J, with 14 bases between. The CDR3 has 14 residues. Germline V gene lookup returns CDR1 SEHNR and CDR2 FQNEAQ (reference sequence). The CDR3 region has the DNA TGTGCCAGCAGTCAACAGGAGGCCGCCTACGAGCAGTACTTC. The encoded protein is CASSQQEAAYEQYF. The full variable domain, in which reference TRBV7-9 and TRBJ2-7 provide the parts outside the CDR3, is DTGVSQNPRHKITKRGQNVTFRCDPISEHNRLYWYRQTLGQGPEFLTYFQNEAQLEKSRLLSDRFSAERPKGSFSTLEIQRTEQGDSAMYLCASSQQEAAYEQYFGPGTRLTVT.

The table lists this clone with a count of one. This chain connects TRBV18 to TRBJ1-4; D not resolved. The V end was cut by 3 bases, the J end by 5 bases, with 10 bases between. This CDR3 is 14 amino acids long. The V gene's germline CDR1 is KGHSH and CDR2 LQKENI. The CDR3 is CASSPEAKNEKLFF. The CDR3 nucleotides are TGTGCCAGCTCACCGGAGGCCAAAAATGAAAAACTGTTTTTT. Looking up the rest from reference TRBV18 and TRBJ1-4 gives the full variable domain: NAGVMQNPRHLVRRRGQEARLRCSPMKGHSHVYWYRQLPEEGLKFMVYLQKENIIDESGMPKERFSAEFPKEGPSILRIQQVVRGDSAAYFCASSPEAKNEKLFFGSGTQLSVL.

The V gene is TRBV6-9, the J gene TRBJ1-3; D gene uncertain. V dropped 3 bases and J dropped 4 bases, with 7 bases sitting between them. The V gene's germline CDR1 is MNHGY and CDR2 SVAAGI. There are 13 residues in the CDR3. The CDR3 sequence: CASSYSTGNTIYF. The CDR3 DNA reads TGTGCCAGCAGTTACTCGACCGGAAACACCATATATTTT.